These T cell receptor beta chains were read from a single sample in a study of shared clonotypes between healthy human individuals. TCRdb's copy holds only in-frame clones and misses some; the assay was immunoSEQ multiplex PCR. The table lists around 2.5 million clones, approximately 93% of them singletons. Sequenced sample: naive CD4+ T cells from PBMCs. The receptors stem from a man aged 18 to 30 in good health. Some clones in this sample may be carry-over from other donors' samples. CDR3s include the opening cysteine and the closing phenylalanine or tryptophan. Fields, in order: D gene, clone size, V gene, J gene, CDR3 DNA, CDR3 protein. D genes are given only for firm matches. Only some rows state a clone size, as once, few, many or a class for expanded clones.

>-|-|TRBV6-1|TRBJ1-2
TGTGCCAGCAGTGAAGTCGACGGTGGGGGCTACACCTTC
CASSEVDGGGYTF
>-|-|TRBV27|TRBJ1-1
TGTGCCAGCAGGGAGGGGACCACTGAAGCTTTCTTT
CASREGTTEAFF
>-|-|TRBV18|TRBJ2-7
TGTGCCAGCTCACCTGGCAGGAGATTCTACGAGCAGTACTTC
CASSPGRRFYEQYF
>-|-|TRBV6-6|TRBJ1-1
TGTGCCAGCAGTAAACAACTGAACACTGAAGCTTTCTTT
CASSKQLNTEAFF
>-|-|TRBV7-9|TRBJ1-2
TGTGCCAGCAGCTTAGGATCGCGTGAGAACTATGGCTACACCTTC
CASSLGSRENYGYTF
>-|-|TRBV5-4|TRBJ1-1
TGTGCCAGCAGCCCCATGGCGGGGGGGCGTTCGGGTGAAGCTTTCTTT
CASSPMAGGRSGEAFF
>TRBD1|-|TRBV6-4|TRBJ2-6
TGTGCCAGCAGTGCGGGGACAGGCGCCCCCGATGGGGCCAACGTCCTGACTTTC
CASSAGTGAPDGANVLTF
>TRBD1|-|TRBV10-3|TRBJ1-6
TGTGCCATCAGTGGCGGGGACAGGGGGAATTCACCCCTCCACTTT
CAISGGDRGNSPLHF
>TRBD1|-|TRBV13|TRBJ1-6
TGTGCCAGCAGCTTGGACAGGGGGACCTATAATTCACCCCTCCACTTT
CASSLDRGTYNSPLHF
>TRBD1|-|TRBV5-5|TRBJ1-4
TGTGCCAGCATCCGAGCGGGACAGGGGAATGAAAAACTGTTTTTT
CASIRAGQGNEKLFF
>TRBD1|-|TRBV6-1|TRBJ1-4
TGTGCCAGCAGTGCTGGACAGGGGATTAATGAAAAACTGTTTTTT
CASSAGQGINEKLFF
>-|-|TRBV18|TRBJ2-1
TGTGCCAGCTCACCAAAGGGAGACAATGAGCAGTTCTTC
CASSPKGDNEQFF
>TRBD1|-|TRBV7-9|TRBJ2-5
TGTGCCAGCAGCTTAGCACAGGGGCCTGAGACCCAGTACTTC
CASSLAQGPETQYF
>-|few|TRBV10-1|TRBJ2-2
TGCGCCAGTCCGACCCCACCCGGGGAGCTGTTTTTT
CASPTPPGELFF
>-|-|TRBV5-6|TRBJ1-1
TGTGCCAGCAGCCTAGAGAGGGAAACTGAAGCTTTCTTT
CASSLERETEAFF
>-|-|TRBV7-8|TRBJ2-2
TGTGCCAGCATCCAACTTGGCGGGGGCAACACCGGGGAGCTGTTTTTT
CASIQLGGGNTGELFF
>TRBD2|-|TRBV9|TRBJ2-2
TGTGCCAGCAGCGTATCCCACGGGATGCTAGCGGGAGGCGGGGAGCTGTTTTTT
CASSVSHGMLAGGGELFF
>-|once|TRBV6-1|TRBJ2-6
TGTGCCAGCAGTGAAGCTTTCGTTAGGGCCAACGTCCTGACTTTC
CASSEAFVRANVLTF
>-|-|TRBV6-1|TRBJ2-7
TGTGCCAGCAGCGAGGGGGGGTCGCAGTACTTC
CASSEGGSQYF
>-|-|TRBV7-8|TRBJ1-5
TGTGCCAGCAGCTTAGCCGACAATCAGCCCCAGCATTTT
CASSLADNQPQHF
>-|-|TRBV30|TRBJ2-3
TGTGCCTGGAGTTATTCCCCCTCATATACGCAGTATTTT
CAWSYSPSYTQYF
>TRBD2|-|TRBV7-4|TRBJ2-5
TGTGCCAGCAGCGGGAGGGCAGGCTACCAAGAGACCCAGTACTTC
CASSGRAGYQETQYF
>-|-|TRBV6-6|TRBJ2-5
TGTGCCAGCAGTTCGTTTTCGGAGACCCAGTACTTC
CASSSFSETQYF
>-|-|TRBV7-9|TRBJ2-5
TGTGCCAGCAGCTTAAGACAACAAGAGACCCAGTACTTC
CASSLRQQETQYF
>TRBD1|-|TRBV28|TRBJ2-6
TGTGCCAGCAGTTCCCCGGGACAGGGTTTTGTCCTGACTTTC
CASSSPGQGFVLTF
>-|-|TRBV7-2|TRBJ1-1
TGTGCCAGCAGCTTAGCAGTAGGTACTGAAGCTTTCTTT
CASSLAVGTEAFF
>-|-|TRBV6-5|TRBJ2-2
TGTGCCAGCAGCCCGATCCTAGGCGGGGAGCTGTTTTTT
CASSPILGGELFF
>-|once|TRBV27|TRBJ1-4
TGTGCCAGCAGTTTATCGTTGGGTGTCCAGGGGTTAGCAAGGCTGTTTTTT
CASSLSLGVQGLARLFF
>TRBD1|-|TRBV19|TRBJ1-2
TGTGCCAGTAGTATATACATCGCGACAGGGATTAACTATGGCTACACCTTC
CASSIYIATGINYGYTF
>TRBD2|-|TRBV28|TRBJ2-1
TGTGCCAGCAGTTTGGGTGGGAGGGCCTTCAATGAGCAGTTCTTC
CASSLGGRAFNEQFF
>-|-|TRBV28|TRBJ1-1
TGTGCCAGCAGCGCCGTTAGGGCAGGGACCATGAACACTGAAGCTTTCTTT
CASSAVRAGTMNTEAFF
>-|-|TRBV6-1|TRBJ2-1
TGTGCCAGCACCGGGACTTACTTCTACAATGAGCAGTTCTTC
CASTGTYFYNEQFF
>TRBD2|-|TRBV5-1|TRBJ2-2
TGCGCCAGCAGCTTCCTAGCGGGATTGAACACCGGGGAGCTGTTTTTT
CASSFLAGLNTGELFF
>-|-|TRBV4-3|TRBJ2-1
TGCGCCAGCAGCCAAGATCGGGACCTCTACAATGAGCAGTTCTTC
CASSQDRDLYNEQFF
>TRBD1|-|TRBV19|TRBJ1-2
TGTGCCAGTAGAAATGACAGGGCCCATGGCTACACCTTC
CASRNDRAHGYTF
>TRBD1|-|TRBV25-1|TRBJ2-3
TGTGCCAGCAGTGTAACAGGGGGGATAGGTACGCAGTATTTT
CASSVTGGIGTQYF
>-|once|TRBV6-5|TRBJ2-7
TGTGCCAGCAGCCGGGAGACTACCTCCTACGAGCAGTACTTC
CASSRETTSYEQYF
>-|-|TRBV7-2|TRBJ1-1
TGTGCCAGCAGCTTAAAACTGGGGATGAACACTGAAGCTTTCTTT
CASSLKLGMNTEAFF
>-|-|TRBV4-3|TRBJ2-2
TGCGCCAGCAGCCTTGGGGGCGCCGGGGAGCTGTTTTTT
CASSLGGAGELFF